The subject of this entry is one T cell receptor (beta chain). Data came from immunoSEQ multiplex PCR; TCRdb stores just in-frame clones and leaves some out. The repertoire holds about 230,000 clones, with under 80% as singletons. These data originate in a study of shared clonotypes between healthy human individuals. With 3 bases clipped from V and 10 bases from J, the junction kept 11 bases outside the gene matches. Per germline, CDR1 SGHNT and CDR2 YYREEE (reference sequence). CDR3 size: 16 residues. The sequencing input was memory CD4+ T cells sorted from blood. Stated subset: CD45RA-negative fraction. This receptor was identified in a man aged 25-45 years in good health. The chain uses TRBV5-4 and TRBJ2-1; 12 positions agree with TRBD2. CDR3 sequence (DNA): TGTGCCAGCAGCTCCACCGGGACTAGCGGGTACTGGGAGCAGTTCTTC. Its protein product is CASSSTGTSGYWEQFF.